This T cell receptor (beta chain) was recorded in a study of T cells in Graves' hyperthyroidism and ophthalmopathy (dated by TCRdb to between 2018 and 2020). Study-level background: Peripheral blood samples were taken at the time of initial diagnosis, prior to any treatment. The paper describes TCR Vbeta CDR3 sequencing of 135 peripheral blood samples, made up of some 40 ophthalmopathy patients, approximately 73 hyperthyroidism patients and roughly 17 progressor patients. The approximately 95 discovery patients were divided at random into training and test sets in a 7:3 ratio. Following sampling, methimazole starting at 30 mg daily was given to hyperthyroidism patients, and high-dose intravenous methylprednisolone was given to ophthalmopathy patients. Prospective prediction of ophthalmopathy was tested in an independent validation cohort consisting of fewer than 20 hyperthyroidism patients and some 17 patients who later progressed to ophthalmopathy. In six Graves' hyperthyroidism patients, the study also compared T-cell repertoires from thyroid tissue with T-cell repertoires from blood. A discovery cohort of about 95 patients, 43 with Graves' ophthalmopathy and fewer than 65 with stable Graves' hyperthyroidism, was used to find distinguishing TCR V-J signatures.

TCR beta CDR3 regions were amplified from RNA transcripts. For the first round of RT-PCR on the TCR CDR3, the HTBI primer set was used together with the Qiagen OneStep RT-PCR kit. Libraries were constructed in a second round of multiplex PCR, after which size selection and purification were performed. Sequencing of the libraries was done on an Illumina HiSeq2000 using paired-end 100 bp reads. Per the authors' processing: SOAPnuke was used to process the raw data, throwing out any read that contained adapters or uncalled bases, had a mean Phred below 15, or lacked an exact constant-primer or identifier match. COPE v1.2.5 was used to merge the high-quality paired reads, and each unique nucleotide sequence was defined as a clonotype. MiTCR v1.1 was used to align clonotypes to the IMGT TRBV, TRBD and TRBJ reference segments. Only V-J combinations with frequency above 0.0001, covering 99.2% of repertoires, were analysed. A TCS score was defined as the ratio of F50 (clonal expansion) to E x V (chaos), with BLOSUM62-based TCRdist applied between CDR3 peptides within each V-J. Welch's t-statistics and random forest reduced around 510 V-J features to roughly 13, which were used in a naive Bayes classifier (R e1071). In-frame beta chains were kept once TCRdb had trimmed the public reads at Q25 with fastp and called clones with MiXCR. Merged by CDR3 protein, the rows form single entries marked with the most common genes and DNA. It is TCRdb's table, rather than the study itself, that gives the V and J calls and clone size. This sample gives 250,000 to 300,000 distinct CDR3 sequences in total; over 12% of them show up just once. Over 30% of the sample belongs to the ten largest clones.

Hyperthyroidism patients were newly diagnosed, had a disease duration of under 2 months, and were aged 18 to 65 years. Patients with uncontrolled infections, other autoimmune diseases, pregnancy or lactation were excluded. Diagnoses were based on clinical symptoms, serum thyroxine and TRAb, thyroid ultrasound and orbital computed tomography. Blood from progressor patients was collected at the time of first diagnosis with hyperthyroidism, before any ophthalmopathy symptoms had appeared. PBMCs were isolated from roughly 10 ml of fresh peripheral blood by Ficoll-Paque density gradient centrifugation. Progressor patients were first diagnosed with Graves' hyperthyroidism and then developed ophthalmopathy during follow-up. Total RNA was extracted with Trizol reagent, and quality was checked on an Agilent 2100 Bioanalyzer. V is pared back by 4 bases and J by 7 bases, with 15 bases lying between the germline termini. For CDR1 and CDR2, the germline V gene lists LGHNA and YNFKEQ. The CDR3 contains 14 residues, cysteine and phenylalanine counted. Only the CDR3 DNA stays, 42 bases, in frame from base 1.

Summary of the overall study and its limitations: Most expanded thyroid clonotypes (frequency above 0.001) were also detected in blood, a finding suggesting that blood repertoires may reflect thyroid immune responses. In validation, progression to ophthalmopathy was predicted by the model with roughly 69% sensitivity and 72.22% specificity, a median of approximately 7.1 months before onset. No statistical method was used to fix the sample size in advance, and group allocation was not hidden from the investigators. A 13 V-J signature model separated ophthalmopathy from stable hyperthyroidism, with approximately 86% sensitivity and just under 84% specificity in cross-validation and 80%/75% in testing.

This clonotype was picked up a small number of times. Its antigen specificity is not known. The sample holds no much larger clone one base away, and base qualities are not on file. This sequence uses TRBV4-2 and TRBJ2-3, with the D gene not clear enough to name. Sequences were obtained from blood. The sequence was obtained from a woman aged 50 to 65 with Graves' hyperthyroidism that later progressed to Graves' ophthalmopathy. The CDR3 region has the sequence CASSPGSMANTQYF. Read as DNA, the sequence is TGTGCCAGCAGCCCTGGATCGATGGCGAATACGCAGTATTTT.